The clone carrying this T cell receptor beta chain appeared many times. The record originates from a study of T cells in Graves' hyperthyroidism and ophthalmopathy. TCR beta CDR3 region amplification was performed from RNA transcripts. With the HTBI primer set, the TCR CDR3 went through a first round of RT-PCR. TCRdb itself ran the multiplex PCR reads through MiXCR, one entry per CDR3 protein. The sample records approximately 300,000 distinct CDR3 sequences, about 17% being singletons. This receptor was identified in a woman aged 55-75 years with Graves' ophthalmopathy. Sequencing used blood.

The CDR3, as DNA: TGCAGTGCTAGAGATTGGGGGCAGGGACTTTACAATGAGCAGTTCTTC. Its protein product is CSARDWGQGLYNEQFF. The J gene is TRBJ2-1, the V gene TRBV20-1, with D possibly called TRBD1 or TRBD2 (6 bases each). V lost 0 bases and J 4 bases, leaving 16 bases between the germline ends. The CDR3 loop spans 16 amino acids. The germline V gene has CDR1 DFQATT and CDR2 SNEGSKA (reference sequence).